This T cell receptor beta chain was captured in a study of blood T cell repertoires in COVID-19. Overall study: Acute and convalescent COVID-19 samples came from the United States, Italy and Spain.

CDR1 and CDR2 (germline): LGHDT, YNNKEL (reference sequence). The length of the CDR3 is 15 residues. The V gene lost 0 bases and the J gene lost 6 bases, with 14 bases spanning the gap. Sequencing used immunoSEQ multiplex PCR; TCRdb keeps in-frame clones, though not all of them. The sample has about 59,000 clones, about four fifths seen once. The sample taken for sequencing was peripheral blood. The TCR was taken from a woman aged 80 or over with active or convalescent COVID-19. V is TRBV3-1 (or the pseudogene TRBV3-2) and J is TRBJ1-2; a weak D match, TRBD1 (6 bases). CDR3 loop: CASSQDLGRGDGYTF. The CDR3 DNA reads as TGTGCCAGCAGCCAAGATCTTGGCAGGGGCGATGGCTACACCTTC.